This T cell receptor beta chain was captured in a study of neurological immune-mediated disorders. Time point given: longitudinal time-point 3. TCRdb reanalysed the 5' RACE reads using MiXCR and keeps one entry per CDR3 protein. The profile covers roughly 45,000 distinct CDR3 sequences, with approximately 15% appearing a single time and about 10% taken by the ten largest. This clonotype was found many times. This TCR came from a man younger than 45 in good health. The sequenced sample was PBMCs.

CDR3 sequence: CSVDNGGRTEAFF. The CDR3 region has the DNA TGCAGCGTAGACAACGGGGGGCGGACTGAAGCTTTCTTT. V gene TRBV29-1 combines with J gene TRBJ1-1; perhaps TRBD1 as D (6 bases). The V and J ends lost 6 bases and 5 bases respectively, with 16 bases between them. The CDR3 runs 13 residues. CDR1 is SQVTM and CDR2 is ANQGSEA in the germline V gene.